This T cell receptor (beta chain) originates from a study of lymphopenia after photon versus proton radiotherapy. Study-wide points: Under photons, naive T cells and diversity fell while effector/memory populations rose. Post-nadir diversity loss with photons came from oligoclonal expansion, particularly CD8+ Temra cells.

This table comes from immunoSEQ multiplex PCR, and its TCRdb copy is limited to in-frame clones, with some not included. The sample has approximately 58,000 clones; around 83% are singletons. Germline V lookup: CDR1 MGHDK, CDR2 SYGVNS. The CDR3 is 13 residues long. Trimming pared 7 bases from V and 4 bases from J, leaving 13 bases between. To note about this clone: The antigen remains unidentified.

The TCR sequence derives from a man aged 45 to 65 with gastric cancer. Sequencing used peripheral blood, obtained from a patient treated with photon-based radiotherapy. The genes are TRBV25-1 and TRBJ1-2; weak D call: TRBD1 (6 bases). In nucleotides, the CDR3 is TGTGCCAGCACCAGGGGAGGGGGCTATGGCTACACCTTC. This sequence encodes CASTRGGGYGYTF.